The clone carrying this T cell receptor beta chain was counted between two and nine times. Antigen unknown. This entry belongs to a study of PD-L1 blockade in urothelial cancer. Whole-study context: Researchers found blood samples held a median of 141,255 T cells.

Whole-study results and caveats: Tumor-associated clones in blood expanded more at 3 weeks in durable-benefit patients.

Synthetic TCR analog templates were spiked into each PCR. Produced via immunoSEQ multiplex PCR; TCRdb's table is partial and in-frame only. The sample carries about 48,000 clones, roughly 80% recorded once. Time point specified: peripheral blood 6 weeks after treatment start. Samples spanned pretreatment and treatment, with 1 to 8 time points per patient. Germline assignment: CDR1 MNHNS and CDR2 SASEGT. This CDR3 has 13 residues. J was trimmed by 3 bases and V by 8 bases; bases with no gene match: 6. Sample: PBMCs, taken around atezolizumab (anti-PD-L1) treatment. V is TRBV6-1 and J is TRBJ2-7; TRBD1 matches 8 bases. The source of this sequence is a man between 70 and 80 years old with urothelial cancer. CDR3 sequence (DNA): TGTGCCAGCTCATCAGGGGGCCTCTACGAGCAGTACTTC. It specifies CASSSGGLYEQYF.